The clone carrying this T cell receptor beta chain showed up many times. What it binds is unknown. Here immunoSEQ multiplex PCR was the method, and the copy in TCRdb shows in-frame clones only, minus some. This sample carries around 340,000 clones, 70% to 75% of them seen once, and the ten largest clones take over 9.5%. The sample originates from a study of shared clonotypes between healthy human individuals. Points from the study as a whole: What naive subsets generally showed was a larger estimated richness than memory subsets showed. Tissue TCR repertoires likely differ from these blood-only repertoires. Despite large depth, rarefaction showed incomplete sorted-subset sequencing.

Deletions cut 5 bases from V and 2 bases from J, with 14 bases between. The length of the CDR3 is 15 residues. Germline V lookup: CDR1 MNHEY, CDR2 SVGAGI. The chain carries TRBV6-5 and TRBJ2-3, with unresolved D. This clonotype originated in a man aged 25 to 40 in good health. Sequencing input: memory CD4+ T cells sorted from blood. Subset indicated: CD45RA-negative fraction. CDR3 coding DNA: TGTGCCAGCAGTCCCAGAGGTGGGAACACAGATACGCAGTATTTT. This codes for CASSPRGGNTDTQYF.